This paragraph reports one T cell receptor beta chain. What it binds is not known. The data were obtained in a study of OX40 agonist ivuxolimab in advanced cancers. Study at large: Males comprised about 78% of the group, whose mean age was approximately 61 years (range roughly 20 to 90). Overall study findings and caveats: Antigen specificity of clonally expanded peripheral T cells was not established. Clones of CD4+ and CD8+ blood T cells grew by week 6 at doses of 0.1 to 3.0 mg/kg.

Libraries were prepared by immunoSEQ multiplex PCR; TCRdb keeps only in-frame clonotypes and omits some of them. The data show 94,000 or so clones, with 84% seen just once and around 1.1% held by the top ten. CDR3 length: 19 residues. V was clipped by 0 bases and J by 2 bases, with 17 bases between them. CDR1 MGHRA and CDR2 YSYEKL come from the germline V gene. The source material was CD4+ or CD8+ T cells sorted from blood, sampled in a trial of the OX40 agonist ivuxolimab. This sequence originates from an adult with an advanced solid tumor such as melanoma, head and neck, liver or kidney cancer. V usage is TRBV4-1 and J usage is TRBJ1-6, with a tentative D call TRBD1 (5 bases). CDR3 DNA: TGCGCCAGCAGCCAAGAGGGGGGGAGGGGAAATGCCTATAATTCACCCCTCCACTTT. Its translation: CASSQEGGRGNAYNSPLHF.